This T cell receptor (beta chain) was identified in a study of post-analysis software for immune sequencing data (dated by TCRdb to about 2015). General notes on the study: Relapsing-remitting, secondary progressive and progressive-relapsing multiple sclerosis were recorded as disease courses, and subtype annotation was lacking for some patients. The patient repertoires were set against under 13 previously published healthy control repertoires from donors whose ages ranged from roughly 6 to 26 years. A subset of samples was prepared in parallel using single-end sample barcoding, then pooled and co-amplified after Illumina adapter ligation. What the study reported, not specific to this receptor: Direct clustering with F measure revealed strong co-clustering of samples prepared in the same batch, which led to a batch-effect correction. The control group was slightly older than the multiple sclerosis patient group. Multiple sclerosis patients had significantly lower normalized Chao1 diversity than controls, a result that suggests substantial peripheral T-cell clonal expansion.

Remarks on this clonotype: Its target antigen remains unknown. No base quality values were provided; no much bigger clone lies one nucleotide off.

TCR beta repertoires were profiled from peripheral blood of more than ten young patients with multiple sclerosis to demonstrate the VDJtools post-analysis software. The multiple sclerosis patients were children and adolescents between roughly 6 and 16 years of age. The method behind the library was PCR. The sample was run on an Illumina HiSeq 2500. To reduce PCR and sequencing biases, unique molecular identifiers were built into the TCR beta cDNA libraries. Some 500,000 cDNA molecules were obtained for every 1 to 10 million input T cells, so each molecule roughly corresponded to one T cell. The patient libraries were prepared and sequenced with the same protocol used for the earlier healthy control dataset. Samples belonging to the same batch were prepared together, multiplexed and sequenced on a shared HiSeq lane. Under the source paper's analysis protocol: Raw barcoded reads were processed with MIGEC, and single-read molecular identifier groups were discarded before consensus assembly and CDR3 extraction. Clonotype tables were post-analysed with VDJtools, and diversity was normalized by down-sampling all datasets to the smallest sample size. In repertoire overlap clustering, CDR3 amino acid sequences, but not nucleotide sequences, were matched to correct batch-related cross-sample contamination. TCRdb handled the public reads itself, with Q25 trimming in fastp and clone calling in MiXCR, and kept productive beta chains. Identical CDR3 protein sequences are pooled into one entry, listed with their most common genes and DNA. The V and J calls and clone size are TCRdb's, not the authors'. This sample lists approximately 730,000 distinct CDR3 sequences; 30% were detected once. Jointly, the top ten make up around 0.56% of the sample.

The receptor was isolated from a girl aged 5 to 17 with multiple sclerosis. Sequencing input: blood.

The CDR3 corresponds to CASSLQTGAPDTQYF. The sequence in DNA is TGTGCCAGCAGCCTACAGACAGGGGCCCCCGATACGCAGTATTTT. The sequence is built from TRBV7-2 and TRBJ2-3; the junction holds 8 bases that match TRBD1. Here V drops 5 bases and J drops 6 bases, and the junction holds 10 bases not matched to any gene. The CDR1 and CDR2 encoded by the germline V gene are SGHTA and FQGNSA. The CDR3 goes from the cysteine to the phenylalanine over 15 residues. This entry keeps only the CDR3 DNA: 45 bases, framed from base 1.